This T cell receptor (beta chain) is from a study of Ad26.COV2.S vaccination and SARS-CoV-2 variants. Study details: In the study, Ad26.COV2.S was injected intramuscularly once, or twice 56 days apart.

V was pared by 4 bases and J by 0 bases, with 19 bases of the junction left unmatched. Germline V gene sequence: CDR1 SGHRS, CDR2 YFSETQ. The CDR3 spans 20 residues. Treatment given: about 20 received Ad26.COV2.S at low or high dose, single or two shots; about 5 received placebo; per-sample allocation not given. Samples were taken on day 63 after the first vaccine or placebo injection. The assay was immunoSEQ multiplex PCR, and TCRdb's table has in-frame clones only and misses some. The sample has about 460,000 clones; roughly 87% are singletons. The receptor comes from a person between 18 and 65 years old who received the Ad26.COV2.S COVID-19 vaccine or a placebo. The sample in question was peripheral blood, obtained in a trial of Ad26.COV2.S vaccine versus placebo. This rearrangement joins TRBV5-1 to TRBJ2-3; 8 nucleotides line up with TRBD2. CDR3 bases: TGCGCCAGCAGCGCCGACTTGGGGGCGGGGGGCCAGACTAGCACAGATACGCAGTATTTT. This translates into CASSADLGAGGQTSTDTQYF.